This TCR beta chain was retrieved from a study of cytomegalovirus exposure and HLA in healthy donors. Study-wide points: 164 TCR beta chains were listed as cytomegalovirus-associated. The authors assumed roughly uniform sequencing depth across donors for presence/absence analyses. CMV serostatus alone was available as immune exposure information.

Primers: 60 Vbeta forward and 13 Jbeta reverse. Authors' analysis steps: In a later analysis, the count reached about 82 million unique TCR beta chains, with roughly 9.9 million shared. Assay: immunoSEQ multiplex PCR; the TCRdb copy retains only in-frame clones and omits some. D and trimming were read from the DNA, whereas the V and J calls and clone size are those reported in that table. The profile covers about 150,000 clones, with approximately 80% appearing a single time and roughly 3.7% taken by the ten largest. In the case of this clone: Its antigen is currently unknown.

The CDR3 extends over 11 amino acids. The V gene lost 8 bases and the J gene lost 5 bases, with 7 bases spanning the gap. Germline V gene lookup returns CDR1 MGHDK and CDR2 SYGVNS. This receptor was taken from a male donor in good health and CMV-seronegative. The chain joins TRBV25-1 to TRBJ2-1; D gene uncertain. The sample taken for sequencing was PBMCs. The CDR3 protein is CASLVNNEQFF. The DNA for the CDR3 is TGTGCCAGCCTAGTTAACAATGAGCAGTTCTTC.